These 9 T cell receptor beta chains originate from one sample sequenced in a study of beta chain features in type 1 diabetes. Of the isolated RNA, all was reverse transcribed, and so the sequenced material was expressed TCRB transcripts. TCRdb's table, derived via immunoSEQ multiplex PCR, lists solely in-frame clones and lacks some. The sample consists of a few hundred thousand clones, about 14% of them appearing once. General observations from the study: Moderately but significantly shorter TCRB CDR3s were found in Type 1 diabetes patients in all four CD4+ subsets.

These TCRs are of unknown antigen specificity. The specimen was naive CD4+ T cells from blood. Receptors were obtained from a woman aged 18-29 years with type 1 diabetes.

This clone was counted a few times. This chain joins TRBV27 and TRBJ1-1, with D tentatively TRBD1 (6 bases). This CDR3 is 17 amino acids long. CDR1 MNHEY and CDR2 SMNVEV come from the germline V gene (reference sequence). With 2 bases removed from V and 2 bases from J, the gap between germline ends came to 18 bases. The chain's CDR3 is CASSLRGYGFYNTEAFF. In DNA, the CDR3 is TGTGCCAGCAGTTTAAGGGGGTACGGGTTTTATAACACTGAAGCTTTCTTT.

The gene calls are TRBV27 and TRBJ2-7; TRBD2 agrees at 10 bases. The CDR3 has 16 amino acids. V was clipped by 5 bases and J by 4 bases; unmatched bases: 11. Per the germline V gene, CDR1 is MNHEY and CDR2 is SMNVEV (reference sequence). The CDR3, as DNA: TGTGCCAGCAGTGCCAAGACTAGCGGGCTGGGGTACGAGCAGTACTTC. It translates to CASSAKTSGLGYEQYF.

V usage is TRBV28 and J usage is TRBJ1-4, with a weak D call TRBD1 (5 bases). The V end lost 6 bases, the J end lost 11 bases, and 13 bases lay between the germline ends. Germline values: CDR1 MDHEN, CDR2 SYDVKM. The CDR3 extends over 12 amino acids. The CDR3 is CASSPGGGKLFF. The DNA for the CDR3 is TGTGCCAGCAGCCCGGGGGGAGGCAAACTGTTTTTT.

The V gene is TRBV4-3, the J gene TRBJ2-3; 12 nucleotides align to TRBD2. The junction had 5 bases not matched to a gene; V was cut back by 4 bases and J by 0 bases. This CDR3 has 17 residues. Per the germline V gene, CDR1 is LGHNA and CDR2 is YSLEER. CDR3 amino acids: CASSRWTSGTSTDTQYF. In DNA form, the CDR3 reads TGCGCCAGCAGCCGGTGGACTAGCGGGACTAGCACAGATACGCAGTATTTT.

V and J are TRBV27 and TRBJ2-1; 9 bases fit TRBD2. CDR1 is MNHEY, CDR2 SMNVEV, per germline (reference sequence). The V gene end was trimmed by 3 bases and the J gene end by 0 bases; junction bases not matched to a gene: 15. The CDR3 spans 20 residues. The CDR3 sequence: CASSFEASGLAGISYNEQFF. The CDR3 DNA reads as TGTGCCAGCAGTTTCGAGGCATCGGGGCTAGCGGGAATCTCCTACAATGAGCAGTTCTTC.

The J gene is TRBJ2-1, the V gene TRBV7-6, with TRBD2 identical over 7 bases. This CDR3 is 15 amino acids long. J lost 2 bases, V lost 4 bases, and 5 bases had no gene match. The V gene's germline CDR1 is SGHVS and CDR2 FNYEAQ. The CDR3 region is CASSSTSQAYNEQFF. The CDR3 nucleotides are TGTGCCAGCAGCTCGACTAGCCAAGCCTACAATGAGCAGTTCTTC.

In its sample, this clone was seen a few times. The gene calls are TRBV11-1 and TRBJ2-3; TRBD1 might be the D (5 bases). Per the germline V gene, CDR1 is SGHAT and CDR2 is FQDESV (reference sequence). Trimming pared 5 bases from V and 1 base from J, leaving 10 bases between. This CDR3 has 14 amino acids. CDR3 protein: CASSPGLGTDTQYF. CDR3 DNA sequence: TGTGCCAGCAGCCCAGGGCTGGGCACAGATACGCAGTATTTT. The entire variable domain, with the rest obtained from reference TRBV11-1 and TRBJ2-3, is as follows: EAEVAQSPRYKITEKSQAVAFWCDPISGHATLYWYRQILGQGPELLVQFQDESVVDDSQLPKDRFSAERLKGVDSTLKIQPAELGDSAMYLCASSPGLGTDTQYFGPGTRLTVL.

This clone was observed a few times. V and J are TRBV12-5 and TRBJ2-7; 7 bases are a match to TRBD1. V shed 9 bases, J shed 3 bases, and the junction held 8 bases outside the gene matches. Germline V gives CDR1 LGHNT, CDR2 FRNRAP. This CDR3 region has 13 residues. DNA for the CDR3: TGTGCTAGCCGCCGGGACAGTTACTACGAGCAGTACTTC. This codes for CASRRDSYYEQYF.

The chain couples TRBV7-9 to TRBJ2-7, with D possibly matching TRBD2 (6 bases). V lost 5 bases to trimming and J lost 0 bases, with 14 bases between them. The CDR3 consists of 15 residues. Looked up from germline, CDR1 is SEHNR and CDR2 is FQNEAQ (reference sequence). CDR3 coding DNA: TGTGCCAGCAGCCATAGCGGTCAGAGCTCCTACGAGCAGTACGTC. This sequence encodes CASSHSGQSSYEQYV.